This T cell receptor beta chain was observed in a study of OX40 agonist ivuxolimab in advanced cancers. At the level of the whole study: Ivuxolimab was an agonistic, fully human IgG2 monoclonal antibody directed against OX40 (CD134), a costimulatory receptor. In the dose-escalation cohort, roughly four fifths of patients were male, and the mean age was approximately 64 years, with a range of about 23 to 80. Intravenous ivuxolimab was administered to patients every 2 weeks at six dose levels: 0.01, 0.1, 0.3, 1.5, 3 and 10 mg/kg. The paper covers the monotherapy dose-escalation part of the phase I ivuxolimab trial, which included N ≈ 50 patients. The purpose of peripheral TCRbeta sequencing was to test whether ivuxolimab changed TCR sequence diversity and led to clonal T-cell expansion. Partial responses occurred in three dose-escalation patients, of whom one had hepatocellular carcinoma and two had cutaneous melanoma. Among the 50 to 55 dose-escalation patients, around 20 had hepatocellular carcinoma, around 15 melanoma, 9 renal cell carcinoma and 9 head and neck cancer. Prior anti-PD-1, anti-PD-L1 or anti-CTLA-4 therapy was permitted, and 40% to 50% of dose-escalation patients had received checkpoint inhibitors.

For sequencing of the TCRbeta CDR3 region, genomic DNA was extracted from the sorted cells. The immunoSEQ Assay was used to sequence the TCRbeta CDR3 regions. As stored in TCRdb, this immuneACCESS dataset retains in-frame rearrangements with V and J assigned. A fraction of the clones does not appear; measured against another copy, unresolved V genes explain less than half of the discrepancy, and the remainder lacks a known reason. This sample is represented by about 27,000 clones; roughly 80% of them were singletons. 25% to 30% of the sample goes to the ten largest clones. About this clone itself: Its antigen specificity is not known. Base qualities were left out, and no much larger clone turns up one base away.

Patients with a history of autoimmune disease or receiving systemic immunosuppression were excluded from the trial. Peripheral blood for TCR sequencing was collected from all dose cohorts at baseline, on cycle 4 day 1, and on cycle 7 day 1. The samples were taken from a phase I, first-in-human, multicenter, open-label dose-escalation trial of ivuxolimab. Adults with locally advanced or metastatic melanoma, renal cell, hepatocellular, or head and neck squamous cell carcinoma were enrolled in the trial. Before TCR sequencing, CD4+ T cells and CD8+ T cells were sorted from peripheral blood as separate populations. What the research found in general, with its limitations: Low levels of normalized T-cell clonal expansion were also seen in some patients who did not respond. At doses of 0.1 to 3.0 mg/kg, clonal expansion of both CD4+ and CD8+ T cells in blood was seen between baseline and week 6. The antigen specificity of the clonally expanded peripheral T cells was not determined. Partial responders in the 0.1-3.0 mg/kg groups had among the lowest normalized peripheral clonal expansion, especially among CD8+ T cells. On average, CD8+ T cells showed more expanded clones than CD4+ T cells after ivuxolimab.

The clonotype originates from an adult with an advanced solid tumor such as melanoma, head and neck, liver or kidney cancer. Source: CD4+ or CD8+ T cells sorted from blood, taken in a trial of the OX40 agonist ivuxolimab.

The nucleotide sequence reads as follows: TGTGCCAGCAGTTACTCGCGGCGGGGTCACTCCGAGACCCAGTACTTC. Translation gives CASSYSRRGHSETQYF. The sequence joins TRBV6-5 to TRBJ2-5, and perhaps TRBD2 as D gene, on 6 matching bases. The CDR3 runs 16 residues from the cysteine to the phenylalanine. Only the CDR3 portion is preserved as DNA: 48 bases, with reading frame beginning at the first base. At the junction V is shortened by 0 bases and J by 5 bases, with 16 bases in between. Per the germline V gene, MNHEY is the CDR1 and SVGAGI is the CDR2.